Given below is one T cell receptor (beta chain) in context. Its antigen is still unknown. No much larger clone is present one base from it, and per-base qualities are unavailable. The sample holds other DNA sequences that translate to the same CDR3. This record belongs to a study of T cell clones after liver transplantation (dated by TCRdb to the late 2010s). Study-level background: The samples were obtained from ITN030ST, a randomized trial that attempted immunosuppression withdrawal within 2 years after liver transplantation. After a pre-transplant mixed lymphocyte reaction, TCRbeta sequencing was used to pinpoint donor-reactive T cell clones, which were subsequently tracked in post-transplant blood. As an antigen-independent comparator for donor-reactive sequences, third party-reactive TCRbeta sequences were also identified from pre-transplant MLRs. Of the eight recipients, a few were HCV-positive, while the remaining recipients had been transplanted for non-autoimmune, non-viral indications. Until randomization at 12-24 months post-transplant, subjects were given standard immunosuppression, with no induction therapy. Tolerance was defined as complete withdrawal of immunosuppression for at least one year without a rise in liver enzymes beyond twice the upper limit of normal. Blood samples were taken pre-transplant, pre-randomization before withdrawal, and post-randomization after full withdrawal or failed withdrawal. A cohort of 8 liver transplant recipients was studied, of whom 3 were classified as tolerant and 5 as non-tolerant.

Unstimulated PBMCs, after thawing, were stained for CD3, CD4 and CD8 and then FACS-sorted into CD3+CD4+ and CD3+CD8+ populations. Each of the 8 studied subjects was randomized to immunosuppression withdrawal. The Qiagen DNeasy Blood and Tissue Kit was used to isolate genomic DNA. The investigation overall reported the following: Donor-reactive sequences decreased more than third party-reactive sequences, which suggests partial antigen-specific deletion that was not related to withdrawal success. In 5 of 8 subjects, circulating donor-reactive CD4 TCRbeta sequences decreased significantly after transplant, regardless of tolerance or HCV status. In a couple of subjects, low numbers of available donor cells limited the measurable donor-reactive repertoire. Because allograft tissue specimens were not available, migration of donor-reactive T cells into the graft, rather than deletion, may have occurred. Because of small, heterogeneous patient numbers and non-standardized post-transplant time points, the conclusions were only preliminary. When repertoire turnover was accounted for, significantly reduced detection of donor-reactive sequences was found in 7 of 8 subjects for CD4 and in 8 of 8 subjects for CD8.

Frozen genomic DNA underwent high-throughput TCRbeta CDR3 sequencing by immunoSEQ, including PCR amplification, mapping, bias correction and internal controls. In the source study's methods: Productive rearrangements were retained, and unique TCRbeta sequences were defined by the CDR3 nucleotide sequence together with the V and J gene. For classification of a sequence as donor-reactive, at least 5-fold expansion in CFSE-low cells relative to unstimulated pre-transplant cells and a frequency of at least 0.01% were required. Minimum frequency thresholds were set for each subject on the basis of the unstimulated sample with the lowest template count, so that a detection power of at least 90% was ensured. Jensen-Shannon divergence between the top 1000 TCRbeta sequences post- versus pre-transplant served as the measure of repertoire turnover. Changes in detection of donor-reactive sequences were assessed with two-sided Fisher's exact tests. The immuneACCESS repertoire file appears here via TCRdb, limited to in-frame rearrangements. These files lack a portion of the clones; in checked studies, under half of the deficit traces to unresolved V genes, and the cause of the others is not known. V and J calls and clone size follow that table, whereas D and trimming were derived from the DNA. A total of about 75,000 clones appear in this sample, about 85% of them only once. In total, the top ten clones hold less than 2.5% of the sample.

The CDR3 contains 13 residues, cysteine and phenylalanine counted. Of the read, only the CDR3 DNA is kept; its 39 bases are in frame from base 1. CDR1 and CDR2 were assigned from the germline V gene as SQVTM and ANQGSEA. V sheds 7 bases and J sheds 4 bases, leaving 16 bases between their ends. The rearrangement joined TRBV29-1 to TRBJ1-1; a tentative D match to TRBD1 spans 5 bases. This receptor was identified in a human patient who received a liver transplant. In patients who had a transplant, some T cells may come from the graft donor. This sample comprised CD4+ T cells from blood, obtained about 50 months after liver transplant. The CDR3 sequence is CSARQSLITEAFF. The nucleotides are TGCAGCGCCCGACAGTCATTGATCACTGAAGCTTTCTTT.